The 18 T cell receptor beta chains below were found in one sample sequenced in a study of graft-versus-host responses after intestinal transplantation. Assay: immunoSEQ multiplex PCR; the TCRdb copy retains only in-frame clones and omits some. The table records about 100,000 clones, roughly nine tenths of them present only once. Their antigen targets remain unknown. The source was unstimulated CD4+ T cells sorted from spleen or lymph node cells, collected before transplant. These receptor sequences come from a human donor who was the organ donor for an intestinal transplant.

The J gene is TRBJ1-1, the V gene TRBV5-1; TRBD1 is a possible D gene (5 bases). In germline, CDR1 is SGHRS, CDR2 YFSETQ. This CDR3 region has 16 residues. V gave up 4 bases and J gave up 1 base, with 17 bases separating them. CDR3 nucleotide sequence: TGCGCCAGCAGCCTCGGGACGGGAAATAGGAACACTGAAGCTTTCTTT. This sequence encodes CASSLGTGNRNTEAFF.

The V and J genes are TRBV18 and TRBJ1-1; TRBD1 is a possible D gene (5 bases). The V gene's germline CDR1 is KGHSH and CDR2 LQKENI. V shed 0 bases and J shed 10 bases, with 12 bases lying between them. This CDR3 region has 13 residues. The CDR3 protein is CASSPPPGTGAFF. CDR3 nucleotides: TGTGCCAGCTCACCACCCCCGGGGACCGGAGCTTTCTTT.

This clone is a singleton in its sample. The CDR3 region is CASSSLQTQYF. The CDR3 DNA is TGCGCCAGCAGCTCCCTACAGACCCAGTACTTC. This chain links TRBV5-1 with TRBJ2-5; D not resolved. This CDR3 region has 11 residues. Germline CDR1 and CDR2: SGHRS and YFSETQ. Deletions cut 3 bases from V and 6 bases from J, with 6 bases between.

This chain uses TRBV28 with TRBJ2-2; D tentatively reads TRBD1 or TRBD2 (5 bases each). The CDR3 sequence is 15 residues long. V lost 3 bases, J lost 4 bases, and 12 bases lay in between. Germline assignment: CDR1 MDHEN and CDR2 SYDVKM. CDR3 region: CASSFGQGVTGELFF. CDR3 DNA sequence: TGTGCCAGCAGTTTTGGGCAGGGAGTCACCGGGGAGCTGTTTTTT. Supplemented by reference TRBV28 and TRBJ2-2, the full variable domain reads DVKVTQSSRYLVKRTGEKVFLECVQDMDHENMFWYRQDPGLGLRLIYFSYDVKMKEKGDIPEGYSVSREKKERFSLILESASTNQTSMYLCASSFGQGVTGELFFGEGSRLTVL.

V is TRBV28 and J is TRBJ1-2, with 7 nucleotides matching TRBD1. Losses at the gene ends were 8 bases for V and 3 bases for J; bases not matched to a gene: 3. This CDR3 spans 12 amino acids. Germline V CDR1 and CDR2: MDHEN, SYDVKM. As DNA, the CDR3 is TGTGCCAGCGCTACAGGGGACTATGGCTACACCTTC. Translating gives CASATGDYGYTF.

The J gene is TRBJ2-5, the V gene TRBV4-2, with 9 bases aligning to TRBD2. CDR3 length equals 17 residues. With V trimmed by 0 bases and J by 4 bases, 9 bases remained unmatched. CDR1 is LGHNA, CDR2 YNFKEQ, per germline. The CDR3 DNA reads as TGTGCCAGCAGCCAAGATAGAGCGGGGGGCCCCGGAGAGACCCAGTACTTC. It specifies CASSQDRAGGPGETQYF.

The CDR3 DNA is TGCAGTGCCTGGACTTCCTACGAGCAGTACTTC. Residues: CSAWTSYEQYF. The J gene is TRBJ2-7, the V gene TRBV20-1, with D possibly being TRBD2 (5 bases). Germline values: CDR1 DFQATT, CDR2 SNEGSKA (reference sequence). Trimming shortened V by 6 bases and J by 1 base, and 7 bases separated the two germline ends. The CDR3 is 11 residues long.

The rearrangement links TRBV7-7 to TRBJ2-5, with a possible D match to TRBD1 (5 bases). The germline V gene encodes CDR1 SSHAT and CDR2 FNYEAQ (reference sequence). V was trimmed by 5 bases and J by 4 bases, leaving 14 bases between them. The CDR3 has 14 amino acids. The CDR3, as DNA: TGTGCCAGCAGCCAAGCAGGGTTAGGAGAGACCCAGTACTTC. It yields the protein CASSQAGLGETQYF.

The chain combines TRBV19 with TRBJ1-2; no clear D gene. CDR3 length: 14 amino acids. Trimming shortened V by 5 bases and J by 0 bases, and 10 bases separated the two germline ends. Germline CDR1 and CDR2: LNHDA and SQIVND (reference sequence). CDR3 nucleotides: TGTGCCAGTAGTTTGGACGGAACTAACTATGGCTACACCTTC. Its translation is CASSLDGTNYGYTF.

The CDR3 DNA reads TGTGCCAGCAGCCGAACCACAGGGGTTCCCTACGAGCAGTACTTC. This gives the protein CASSRTTGVPYEQYF. This sequence joins TRBV7-9 and TRBJ2-7, with TRBD1 identical over 7 bases. V was pared by 5 bases and J by 2 bases, with 9 bases of the junction left unmatched. The CDR3 has 15 residues. CDR1 is SEHNR and CDR2 is FQNEAQ in the germline V gene (reference sequence).

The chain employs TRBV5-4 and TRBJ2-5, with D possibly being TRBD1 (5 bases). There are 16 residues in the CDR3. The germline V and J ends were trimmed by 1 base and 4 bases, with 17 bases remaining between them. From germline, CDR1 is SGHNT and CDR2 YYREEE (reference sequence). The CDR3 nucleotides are TGTGCCAGCAGCTTGCGACAGATCGCTGTTGGAGAGACCCAGTACTTC. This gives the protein CASSLRQIAVGETQYF.

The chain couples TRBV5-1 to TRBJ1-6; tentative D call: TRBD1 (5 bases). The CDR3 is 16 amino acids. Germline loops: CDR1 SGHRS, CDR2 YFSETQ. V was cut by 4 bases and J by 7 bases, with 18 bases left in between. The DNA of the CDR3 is TGCGCCAGCAGCCCGGGGCTGCGGCAGGAAAATTCACCCCTCCACTTT. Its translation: CASSPGLRQENSPLHF.

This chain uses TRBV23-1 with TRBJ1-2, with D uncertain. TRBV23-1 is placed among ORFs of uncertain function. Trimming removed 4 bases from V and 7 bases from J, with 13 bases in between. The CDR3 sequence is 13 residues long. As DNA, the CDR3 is TGCGCCAGCAGTCTGCCTCGATTAGGTGGCTACACCTTC. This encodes CASSLPRLGGYTF.

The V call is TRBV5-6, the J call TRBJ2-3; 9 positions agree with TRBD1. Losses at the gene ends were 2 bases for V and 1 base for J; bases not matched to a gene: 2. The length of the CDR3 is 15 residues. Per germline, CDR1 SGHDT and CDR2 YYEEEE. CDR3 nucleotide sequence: TGTGCCAGCAGCTTCAACAGGGGGCGCACAGATACGCAGTATTTT. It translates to CASSFNRGRTDTQYF. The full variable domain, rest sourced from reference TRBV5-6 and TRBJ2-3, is DAGVTQSPTHLIKTRGQQVTLRCSPKSGHDTVSWYQQALGQGPQFIFQYYEEEERQRGNFPDRFSGHQFPNYSSELNVNALLLGDSALYLCASSFNRGRTDTQYFGPGTRLTVL.

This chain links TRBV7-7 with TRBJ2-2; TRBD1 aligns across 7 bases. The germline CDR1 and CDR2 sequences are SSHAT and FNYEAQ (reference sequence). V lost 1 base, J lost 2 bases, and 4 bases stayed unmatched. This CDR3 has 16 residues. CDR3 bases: TGTGCCAGCAGCTTAGGGGCAGGGGGAAACACCGGGGAGCTGTTTTTT. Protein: CASSLGAGGNTGELFF.

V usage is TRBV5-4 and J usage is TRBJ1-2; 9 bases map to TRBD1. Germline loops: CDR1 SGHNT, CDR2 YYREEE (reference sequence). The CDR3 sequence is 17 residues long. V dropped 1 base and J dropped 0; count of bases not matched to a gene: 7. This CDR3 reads CASSLSTGGLPNYGYTF. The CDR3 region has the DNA TGTGCCAGCAGCTTGTCAACAGGGGGCTTGCCTAACTATGGCTACACCTTC.

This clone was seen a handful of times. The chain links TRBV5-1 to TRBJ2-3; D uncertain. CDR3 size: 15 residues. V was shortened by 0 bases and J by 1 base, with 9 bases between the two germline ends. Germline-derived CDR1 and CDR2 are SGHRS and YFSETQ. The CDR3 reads CASSLAAKGTDTQYF. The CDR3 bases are TGCGCCAGCAGCTTGGCCGCCAAGGGCACAGATACGCAGTATTTT.

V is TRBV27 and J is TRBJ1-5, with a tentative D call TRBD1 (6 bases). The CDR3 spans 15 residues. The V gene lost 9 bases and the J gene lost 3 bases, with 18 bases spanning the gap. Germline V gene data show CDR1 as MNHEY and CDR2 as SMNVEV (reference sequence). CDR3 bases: TGTGCCAGTTGGGGGGCAGGGGAATTCAATCAGCCCCAGCATTTT. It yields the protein CASWGAGEFNQPQHF.